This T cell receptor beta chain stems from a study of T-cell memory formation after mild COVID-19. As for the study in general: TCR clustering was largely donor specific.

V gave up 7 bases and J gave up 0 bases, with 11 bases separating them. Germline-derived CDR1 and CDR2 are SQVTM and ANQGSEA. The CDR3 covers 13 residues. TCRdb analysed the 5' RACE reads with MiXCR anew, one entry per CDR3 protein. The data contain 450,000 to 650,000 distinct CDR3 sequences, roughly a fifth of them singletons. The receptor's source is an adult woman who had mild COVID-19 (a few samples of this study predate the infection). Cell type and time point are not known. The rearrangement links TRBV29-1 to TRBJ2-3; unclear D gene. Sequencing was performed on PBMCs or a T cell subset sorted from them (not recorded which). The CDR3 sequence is CSAPGLSTDTQYF. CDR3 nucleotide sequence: TGCAGCGCCCCTGGGCTTAGCACAGATACGCAGTATTTT.